This T cell receptor (beta chain) was profiled in a study of PD-1 blockade in mismatch repair-deficient tumors. In the study overall: All were previously treated, progressing patients with eleven to twelve mismatch repair-deficient cancer types.

Every patient had mismatch repair deficiency by PCR or immunohistochemistry. Only a few counts were recorded for this clone. Sequenced by immunoSEQ multiplex PCR; TCRdb stores in-frame clones only, minus some. The repertoire includes around 100,000 clones, 70% to 85% of them detected once, and roughly 6.2% sits in the top ten. This CDR3 comprises 15 residues. CDR1 is SGHRS and CDR2 is YFSETQ in the germline V gene. V shed 1 base and J 6 bases; nucleotides not matched to a gene: 6. The receptor was isolated from an adult with mismatch repair-deficient cancer. The chain combines TRBV5-1 with TRBJ2-1; TRBD1 agrees at 8 bases. Specimen: peripheral blood, collected approximately 35 weeks after starting pembrolizumab. DNA for the CDR3: TGCGCCAGCAGCTTGTCGCAGGGGGCTGTCAATGAGCAGTTCTTC. This encodes CASSLSQGAVNEQFF.